This passage covers 23 T cell receptor beta chains from one sample sequenced in a study of STAT5B mutations in CD4+ large granular lymphocyte leukemia. Clones were sequenced by immunoSEQ multiplex PCR, and TCRdb holds only the in-frame ones, with some missing. This sample has around 30,000 clones, with 74% found just once. The specimen sequenced was CD4+ T cells from blood buffy coats. These receptors were collected from a human donor in good health.

This clone appeared a single time. The chain has TRBV29-1 and TRBJ1-2; TRBD1 matches at 12 bases. V gave up 6 bases and J gave up 5 bases; unmatched junction bases: 4. The CDR3 is 13 residues long. From germline, CDR1 is SQVTM and CDR2 ANQGSEA. The CDR3 DNA is TGCAGCGTGGGGACAGGGGGCCCATATGGCTACACCTTC. Protein product: CSVGTGGPYGYTF.

This sequence joins TRBV6-5 and TRBJ1-5; perhaps TRBD1 as D (6 bases). Germline loops: CDR1 MNHEY, CDR2 SVGAGI. V was trimmed by 6 bases and J by 2 bases, leaving 14 bases between them. This CDR3 is 15 amino acids long. The DNA of the CDR3 is TGTGCCAGCAGATCCACAGGGTATGGCAATCAGCCCCAGCATTTT. Amino acid sequence: CASRSTGYGNQPQHF.

This clone was counted between two and nine times. The chain combines TRBV11-2 with TRBJ1-1; 7 nucleotides agree with TRBD1. There are 13 residues in the CDR3. Germline lookup yields CDR1 SGHAT and CDR2 FQNNGV. Trimming took 5 bases from V and 10 from J; bases not matched to a gene: 10. The CDR3, as DNA: TGTGCCAGCAGCCTAAACGACAGGGTTGCAGCTTTCTTT. This translates into CASSLNDRVAAFF.

The table lists this clone with a few counts. The V call is TRBV5-1, the J call TRBJ1-1; D might be TRBD1 (5 bases). Germline CDR1 and CDR2: SGHRS and YFSETQ. This CDR3 comprises 15 residues. The V gene lost 3 bases and the J gene lost 1 base, with 13 bases spanning the gap. The CDR3 DNA follows: TGCGCCAGCAGCTATACGGTAGGGGAGAACACTGAAGCTTTCTTT. Protein sequence: CASSYTVGENTEAFF.

This chain connects TRBV19 to TRBJ2-4; D possibly corresponds to TRBD2 (6 bases). CDR3 length: 13 residues. V was clipped by 4 bases and J by 8 bases, with 12 bases between them. From germline, CDR1 is LNHDA and CDR2 SQIVND (reference sequence). CDR3 amino acids: CASSTRLEDIQYF. The CDR3 DNA sequence: TGTGCCAGTAGTACGCGACTAGAAGACATTCAGTACTTC.

This sequence joins TRBV4-3 and TRBJ1-2; 8 bases map to TRBD1. Looked up from germline, CDR1 is LGHNA and CDR2 is YSLEER. The CDR3 has 15 amino acids. V shed 0 bases and J 3 bases; nucleotides not matched to a gene: 3. The CDR3 nucleotides are TGCGCCAGCAGCCAAGATACGGGACAGGACTATGGCTACACCTTC. It yields the protein CASSQDTGQDYGYTF.

The rearrangement links TRBV30 to TRBJ1-2; the D gene is possibly TRBD1 (6 bases). V lost 1 base to trimming and J lost 7 bases, with 16 bases between them. Looked up from germline, CDR1 is GTSNPN and CDR2 is SVGIG (reference sequence). This CDR3 spans 14 amino acids. CDR3 nucleotide sequence: TGTGCCTGGAGTGACTTGACAGGTCTTGGTGGCTACACCTTC. As protein: CAWSDLTGLGGYTF.

The gene calls are TRBV4-2 and TRBJ1-4; 10 nucleotides align to TRBD1. Germline trimming cut 4 bases from V and 6 bases from J; bases unmatched to any gene: 8. This CDR3 is 16 amino acids long. CDR1 is LGHNA, CDR2 YNFKEQ, per germline. Here the CDR3 DNA reads TGTGCCAGCAGCCCCAGTGGGACAGGGGAGTATGAAAAACTGTTTTTT. It is translated as CASSPSGTGEYEKLFF.

This rearrangement joins TRBV11-2 to TRBJ2-7, with D tentatively TRBD2 (6 bases). This CDR3 has 14 amino acids. Looked up from germline, CDR1 is SGHAT and CDR2 is FQNNGV. V lost 4 bases and J 1 base, leaving 11 bases between the germline ends. CDR3: CASSSGLTSYEQYF. CDR3 nucleotide sequence: TGTGCCAGCAGCTCAGGACTAACATCCTACGAGCAGTACTTC.

This clone appeared once. This chain uses TRBV28 with TRBJ2-2; 8 nucleotides match TRBD2. J lost 3 bases, V lost 10 bases, and 10 bases had no gene match. Germline V gene data show CDR1 as MDHEN and CDR2 as SYDVKM. The CDR3 consists of 15 residues. This CDR3 is CATEYSGADTGELFF. The CDR3 nucleotides are TGTGCCACCGAATATAGCGGGGCTGACACCGGGGAGCTGTTTTTT. The full variable domain, in which reference TRBV28 and TRBJ2-2 provide the parts outside the CDR3, is DVKVTQSSRYLVKRTGEKVFLECVQDMDHENMFWYRQDPGLGLRLIYFSYDVKMKEKGDIPEGYSVSREKKERFSLILESASTNQTSMYLCATEYSGADTGELFFGEGSRLTVL.

The gene calls are TRBV9 and TRBJ1-1; D perhaps matches TRBD1 (6 bases). Trimming removed 2 bases at V and 0 bases at J, with 8 bases between. The germline CDR1 and CDR2 sequences are SGDLS and YYNGEE. This CDR3 spans 14 amino acids. DNA of the CDR3: TGTGCCAGCAGCGTTACAGGGATGAACACTGAAGCTTTCTTT. This encodes CASSVTGMNTEAFF.

CDR3 residues: CASSYVGSGGEAFF. In nucleotides, the CDR3 is TGTGCCAGCAGTTACGTAGGATCTGGGGGTGAAGCTTTCTTT. The chain is built from TRBV6-5 and TRBJ1-1; D possibly corresponds to TRBD1 (5 bases). Germline lookup yields CDR1 MNHEY and CDR2 SVGAGI. Trimming shortened V by 2 bases and J by 7 bases, and 14 bases separated the two germline ends. The CDR3 extends over 14 amino acids.

CDR3 sequence reads: CATREAGQPNSPLHF. DNA of the CDR3: TGCGCCACCAGGGAGGCGGGACAGCCTAATTCACCCCTCCACTTT. This chain links TRBV5-1 with TRBJ1-6; 7 bases are shared with TRBD1. V shed 9 bases, J shed 6 bases, and the junction held 12 bases outside the gene matches. The CDR3 loop spans 15 amino acids. From germline, CDR1 is SGHRS and CDR2 YFSETQ.

The V gene is TRBV5-1, the J gene TRBJ2-2, with 7 bases matching TRBD1. Germline values: CDR1 SGHRS, CDR2 YFSETQ. This CDR3 spans 14 amino acids. J was trimmed by 1 base and V by 6 bases; bases with no gene match: 3. The CDR3 DNA reads as TGCGCCAGCATGGGACAGCAGAACACCGGGGAGCTGTTTTTT. This gives the protein CASMGQQNTGELFF.

The genes are TRBV30 and TRBJ1-1; unclear D gene. The V end lost 4 bases, the J end lost 1 base, and 10 bases lay between the germline ends. The germline gives CDR1 GTSNPN, CDR2 SVGIG (reference sequence). CDR3 length: 13 residues. The DNA for the CDR3 is TGTGCCTGGAACCTTAACAGGAACACTGAAGCTTTCTTT. Translated: CAWNLNRNTEAFF.

The chain couples TRBV27 to TRBJ2-5; TRBD2 aligns across 15 bases. The CDR3 has 15 residues. V shed 5 bases and J 3 bases; nucleotides not matched to a gene: 1. CDR1 is MNHEY and CDR2 is SMNVEV in the germline V gene (reference sequence). The DNA for the CDR3 is TGTGCCAGCAGTGGACTAGCGGGAGGGGAAGAGACCCAGTACTTC. It yields the protein CASSGLAGGEETQYF.

This chain uses TRBV5-6 with TRBJ1-3; D is unclear. CDR1 and CDR2 (germline): SGHDT, YYEEEE. V lost 0 bases, J lost 2 bases, and 6 bases lay in between. The CDR3 is 14 residues long. The CDR3 spells CASSLVGTGNTIYF. CDR3 sequence (DNA): TGTGCCAGCAGCTTGGTAGGGACTGGAAACACCATATATTTT.

This clone occurred once. The chain couples TRBV6-6 to TRBJ1-4; a weak D match, TRBD1 (5 bases). V shed 2 bases and J shed 6 bases, with 10 bases lying between them. The CDR3 loop spans 14 amino acids. CDR1 and CDR2 (germline): MNHNY, SVGAGI (reference sequence). The CDR3, as DNA: TGTGCCAGCAGTTACCGAGAAGGGGATGAAAAACTGTTTTTT. It yields the protein CASSYREGDEKLFF.

This chain connects TRBV5-1 to TRBJ1-1, with D perhaps matching TRBD1 (5 bases). The germline V gene encodes CDR1 SGHRS and CDR2 YFSETQ. Between the trimmed V and J ends, which lost 4 bases and 2 bases, there was a span of 12 bases. CDR3 length: 14 residues. CDR3 bases: TGCGCCAGCAGCCAAAACGGGGGTAACACTGAAGCTTTCTTT. Encoded protein: CASSQNGGNTEAFF.

This chain uses TRBV30 with TRBJ2-5; 9 positions agree with TRBD1. This CDR3 has 11 amino acids. The V gene end was trimmed by 5 bases and the J gene end by 5 bases; junction bases not matched to a gene: 0. The germline gives CDR1 GTSNPN, CDR2 SVGIG (reference sequence). CDR3 protein: CAWGQGETQYF. The CDR3 coding sequence is TGTGCCTGGGGACAGGGGGAGACCCAGTACTTC.

The chain is built from TRBV6-1 and TRBJ2-1, with 9 bases aligning to TRBD1. V lost 11 bases to trimming and J lost 6 bases; unmatched junction nucleotides: 14. The CDR3 is 15 amino acids. Germline lookup yields CDR1 MNHNS and CDR2 SASEGT. The CDR3 reads CASNRGQGIFNEQFF. CDR3 nucleotide sequence: TGTGCCTCAAACCGGGGACAGGGTATTTTCAATGAGCAGTTCTTC.

The chain has TRBV7-6 and TRBJ1-2, with TRBD1 identical over 8 bases. The length of the CDR3 is 14 residues. V dropped 3 bases and J dropped 3; count of bases not matched to a gene: 3. Germline CDR1 and CDR2: SGHVS and FNYEAQ. CDR3 sequence reads: CASSLTDRDYGYTF. CDR3 coding DNA: TGTGCCAGCAGCTTGACGGACAGGGACTATGGCTACACCTTC.

The CDR3 nucleotides read TGTGCCAGCAGCTTGGGACAGCAAAACTATGGCTACACCTTC. Its protein is CASSLGQQNYGYTF. The V and J genes are TRBV5-4 and TRBJ1-2, with D possibly being TRBD1 (5 bases). The CDR3 length is 14 residues. The V end was cut by 0 bases, the J end by 2 bases, with 8 bases between. Germline values: CDR1 SGHNT, CDR2 YYREEE (reference sequence). The whole variable domain, remainder taken from reference TRBV5-4 and TRBJ1-2, is ETGVTQSPTHLIKTRGQQVTLRCSSQSGHNTVSWYQQALGQGPQFIFQYYREEENGRGNFPPRFSGLQFPNYSSELNVNALELDDSALYLCASSLGQQNYGYTFGSGTRLTVV.